This TCR beta chain was found in a study of blood T cell repertoires in COVID-19. Study-wide context: Researchers got acute and convalescent COVID-19 samples from the United States, Italy and Spain.

Produced via immunoSEQ multiplex PCR; TCRdb's table is partial and in-frame only. The sample lists about 59,000 clones, over 70% occurring once. Germline CDR1 reads MNHEY; CDR2 reads SMNVEV (reference sequence). CDR3 length: 16 residues. Trimming took 2 bases from V and 7 from J; bases not matched to a gene: 7. The clonotype comes from a woman aged 65 to 85 with acute or convalescent COVID-19. The V gene is TRBV27, the J gene TRBJ2-1; 11 bases fit TRBD1. The sample taken for sequencing was peripheral blood. Here the CDR3 DNA reads TGTGCCAGCAGTTTAGAAGTGGGACAGGGGGTAAATGAGCAGTTCTTC. Translation gives CASSLEVGQGVNEQFF.